The 12 T cell receptor beta chains listed next were all sequenced from one sample in a study of prognosis after radiotherapy for stage I lung cancer. TCR beta CDR3 amplification from genomic DNA was performed by two-round multiplex PCR. Amplification during the initial PCR round employed primers specific to each TRBV and TRBJ gene. One entry per CDR3 protein results from TCRdb running MiXCR on the multiplex PCR reads. The sample gives around 26,000 distinct CDR3 sequences, around 40% of which show up once; roughly 21% is in the top ten. The sample here was PBMCs, taken before or after stereotactic body radiation therapy (not recorded which). The receptors were gathered from a donor aged 50 or older with non-small cell lung cancer.

Many counts were recorded for this clonotype. The genes are TRBV18 and TRBJ2-7; possibly TRBD1 or TRBD2 for D (5 bases each). CDR1 is KGHSH, CDR2 LQKENI, per germline. There are 14 residues in the CDR3. The ends were cut back, 4 bases at V and 2 bases at J, with 12 bases in the middle. Written as DNA, the CDR3 is TGTGCCAGCTCACTCTCCGGGGCGACCTACGAGCAGTACTTC. It specifies CASSLSGATYEQYF.

In its sample, this clonotype was seen a few times. The chain is built from TRBV7-2 and TRBJ1-3; no reliable D call. Germline V CDR1 and CDR2: SGHTA, FQGNSA. V lost 3 bases to trimming and J lost 1 base, with 10 bases between them. The CDR3 has 15 residues. The CDR3 protein is CASSFASHSGNTIYF. Here the CDR3 DNA reads TGTGCCAGCAGCTTTGCCAGTCATTCTGGAAACACCATATATTTT.

This clonotype was found many times. The genes are TRBV24-1 and TRBJ2-5; the D gene is possibly TRBD2 (7 bases). This CDR3 has 13 residues. Trimming stripped 9 bases from V and 5 bases from J, with 15 bases between. Germline V gene sequence: CDR1 KGHDR, CDR2 SFDVKD. CDR3 region: CATRGAGTETQYF. The DNA for the CDR3 is TGTGCCACCCGGGGGGCAGGGACGGAGACCCAGTACTTC.

This clonotype counts as medium-sized. V is TRBV12-3 or TRBV12-4 and J is TRBJ2-7; 7 bases align to TRBD2. This CDR3 spans 13 amino acids. V lost 6 bases, J lost 2 bases, and 4 bases stayed unmatched. The CDR3 here is CASRASGTYEQYF. The CDR3 region has the DNA TGTGCCAGCAGAGCTAGCGGAACCTACGAGCAGTACTTC.

This clonotype was picked up many times. The J gene is TRBJ2-3, the V gene TRBV9, with TRBD1 as a possible D gene (6 bases). The germline CDR1 and CDR2 sequences are SGDLS and YYNGEE. The CDR3 consists of 16 residues. The V and J ends lost 3 bases and 4 bases respectively, with 18 bases between them. CDR3 amino acids: CASSEVPRGTADTQYF. The CDR3 nucleotides read TGTGCCAGCAGCGAGGTGCCCAGGGGCACCGCAGATACGCAGTATTTT.

This clonotype appeared many times. The chain carries TRBV9 and TRBJ1-2; 10 nucleotides agree with TRBD1. The CDR3 runs to 15 residues. J lost 2 bases, V lost 3 bases, and 4 bases had no gene match. Germline V gene data show CDR1 as SGDLS and CDR2 as YYNGEE. This CDR3 reads CASSAGTGANYGYTF. In DNA form, the CDR3 reads TGTGCCAGCAGCGCCGGGACAGGGGCAAACTATGGCTACACCTTC.

This chain links TRBV5-1 with TRBJ1-1, with D perhaps TRBD1 (5 bases). Germline-derived CDR1 and CDR2 are SGHRS and YFSETQ. The length of the CDR3 is 13 residues. Trimming took 2 bases from V and 7 from J, leaving 12 bases between them. CDR3 nucleotide sequence: TGCGCCAGCAGCTTAACGGGGGACCGTGAAGCTTTCTTT. It translates to CASSLTGDREAFF.

CDR3 coding DNA: TGTGCCAGCAGGGAATCTCAGGCTAGTGGGGATGAGCAGTTCTTC. It codes for CASRESQASGDEQFF. The chain employs TRBV2 and TRBJ2-1; D gene ambiguous. CDR1 and CDR2 (germline): SNHLY, FYNNEI. The CDR3 loop spans 15 amino acids. The ends were cut back, 6 bases at V and 8 bases at J, with 20 bases in the middle.

The chain recombines TRBV25-1 with TRBJ2-5; TRBD1 agrees at 9 bases. From germline, CDR1 is MGHDK and CDR2 SYGVNS. The CDR3 covers 15 residues. Unmatched junction bases numbered 5, after V lost 4 bases and J lost 2 bases. The CDR3 sequence: CASSAGTGPQETQYF. The CDR3 DNA sequence: TGTGCCAGCAGTGCCGGGACAGGGCCACAAGAGACCCAGTACTTC.

This clonotype showed up many times. One end of the junction is discordant with germline, which a read error may explain. This sequence joins TRBV6-1 and TRBJ1-2, with D hard to call. The CDR3 length is 15 residues. Germline CDR1 is MNHNS and CDR2 is SASEGT. CDR3 region: CASSKAPRGDYGYTF. CDR3 DNA: TGTGCCAGCAGTAAAGCTCCGCGGGGAGATTATGGCTACACCTTC.

This clonotype occurred many times. V is TRBV7-9 and J is TRBJ2-7; D may be TRBD1 or TRBD2 (7 bases each). Germline assignment: CDR1 SEHNR and CDR2 FQNEAQ (reference sequence). The CDR3 extends over 14 amino acids. V was trimmed by 7 bases and J by 5 bases, leaving 18 bases between them. The CDR3 is CASTRGGGIDEQYF. The CDR3 nucleotides read TGTGCCAGCACCAGGGGGGGGGGGATCGACGAGCAGTACTTC.

About this clonotype itself: One end of the junction varies from germline; a read error may be responsible. The chain employs TRBV20-1 and TRBJ1-5; no reliable D call. Per germline, CDR1 DFQATT and CDR2 SNEGSKA (reference sequence). CDR3 length: 12 amino acids. The chain's CDR3 is CSARYEDSAQHF. CDR3 DNA sequence: TGCAGTGCTAGATATGAGGACTCAGCCCAGCACTTT.